These T cell receptor beta chains were read from a single sample in a study of T cell repertoires in cytomegalovirus infection. TCRdb reprocessed the reads with MiXCR, giving one entry per CDR3 protein. The sample carries more than 650,000 distinct CDR3 sequences, approximately 34% recorded once. Source material: PBMCs. The receptors stem from a human donor in good health (CMV status not recorded). Some clones in this sample may be carry-over from other donors' samples. CDR3s include the opening cysteine and the closing phenylalanine or tryptophan. The D gene is left open where the match is weak. Clone size is not always given. Where it is, it says once, few, many or a class for expanded clones.

v_call: TRBV10-2; j_call: TRBJ2-1; d_call: .; clone_size: few; cdr3_aa: CASRGGQQMDNEQFF; cdr3_nt: TGCGCCAGCAGAGGTGGGCAGCAAATGGACAATGAGCAGTTCTTC
v_call: TRBV7-6; j_call: TRBJ1-1; d_call: .; clone_size: many; cdr3_aa: CASSLLGGGGTEAFF; cdr3_nt: TGTGCCAGCAGCCTATTGGGCGGGGGAGGCACTGAAGCTTTCTTT
v_call: TRBV6-2/TRBV6-3; j_call: TRBJ1-5; d_call: .; clone_size: few; cdr3_aa: CASTPARRNQPQHF; cdr3_nt: TGTGCCAGCACACCCGCTAGGCGCAATCAGCCCCAGCATTTT
v_call: TRBV7-3; j_call: TRBJ2-7; d_call: TRBD1; clone_size: .; cdr3_aa: CASSRGLGREQYF; cdr3_nt: TGTGCCAGCAGCAGGGGGCTAGGACGCGAGCAGTACTTC
v_call: TRBV12-3/TRBV12-4; j_call: TRBJ2-7; d_call: .; clone_size: .; cdr3_aa: CASSLGLDTGDEQYF; cdr3_nt: TGTGCCAGCAGTTTAGGACTTGACACCGGAGACGAGCAGTACTTC
v_call: TRBV19; j_call: TRBJ2-1; d_call: .; clone_size: few; cdr3_aa: CASSGSEWGISYNEQFF; cdr3_nt: TGTGCCAGTAGTGGCAGTGAATGGGGCATCTCCTACAATGAGCAGTTCTTC
v_call: TRBV5-6; j_call: TRBJ1-6; d_call: TRBD1; clone_size: .; cdr3_aa: CASSWWDRDNSPLHF; cdr3_nt: TGTGCCAGCAGCTGGTGGGACAGAGATAATTCACCCCTCCACTTT
v_call: TRBV20-1; j_call: TRBJ2-3; d_call: TRBD2; clone_size: few; cdr3_aa: CSARGSSGSADTQYF; cdr3_nt: TGCAGTGCTAGAGGGTCAAGCGGGAGCGCAGATACGCAGTATTTT
v_call: TRBV6-5; j_call: TRBJ2-5; d_call: TRBD1; clone_size: few; cdr3_aa: CASSYAGTGGETQYF; cdr3_nt: TGTGCCAGCAGTTACGCCGGGACAGGGGGAGAGACCCAGTACTTC
v_call: TRBV12-3/TRBV12-4; j_call: TRBJ2-7; d_call: .; clone_size: few; cdr3_aa: CASSLEVGAKGSYEQYF; cdr3_nt: TGTGCCAGCAGTTTGGAAGTCGGGGCAAAAGGGAGCTACGAGCAGTACTTC
v_call: TRBV12-3/TRBV12-4; j_call: TRBJ1-5; d_call: .; clone_size: many; cdr3_aa: CASNSQGSNQPQHF; cdr3_nt: TGTGCCAGCAACTCTCAAGGGAGCAATCAGCCCCAGCATTTT
v_call: TRBV12-3/TRBV12-4; j_call: TRBJ2-5; d_call: TRBD2; clone_size: few; cdr3_aa: CASSRAGGVFGETQYF; cdr3_nt: TGTGCCAGCAGTCGAGCGGGAGGAGTCTTTGGAGAGACCCAGTACTTC
v_call: TRBV6-1; j_call: TRBJ2-5; d_call: .; clone_size: few; cdr3_aa: CASSELGRKETQYF; cdr3_nt: TGTGCCAGCAGTGAACTGGGCAGGAAAGAGACCCAGTACTTC
v_call: TRBV7-8; j_call: TRBJ2-7; d_call: TRBD2; clone_size: .; cdr3_aa: CASSLGSGGLYEQYF; cdr3_nt: TGTGCCAGCAGCTTAGGCAGCGGGGGGTTATACGAGCAGTACTTC